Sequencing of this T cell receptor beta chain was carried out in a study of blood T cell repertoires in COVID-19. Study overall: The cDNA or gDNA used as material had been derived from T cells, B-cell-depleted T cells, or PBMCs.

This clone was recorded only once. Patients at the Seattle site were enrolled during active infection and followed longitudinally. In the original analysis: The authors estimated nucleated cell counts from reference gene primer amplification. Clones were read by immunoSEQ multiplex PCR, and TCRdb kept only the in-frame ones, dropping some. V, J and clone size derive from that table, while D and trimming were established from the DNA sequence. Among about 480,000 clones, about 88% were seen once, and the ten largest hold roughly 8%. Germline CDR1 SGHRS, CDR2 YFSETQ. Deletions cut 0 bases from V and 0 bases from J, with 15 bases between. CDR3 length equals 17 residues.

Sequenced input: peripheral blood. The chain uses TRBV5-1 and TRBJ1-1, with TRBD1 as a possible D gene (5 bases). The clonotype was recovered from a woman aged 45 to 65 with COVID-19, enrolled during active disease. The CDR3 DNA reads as TGCGCCAGCAGCTTGGGGGGCCAGGTGCCCCTGAACACTGAAGCTTTCTTT. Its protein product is CASSLGGQVPLNTEAFF.